This entry is about one T cell receptor (beta chain). The antigen is undetermined. These data belong to a study of vaccination and CD4 T cells after COVID-19. Study information: Cells received overlapping spike peptides from SARS-CoV-2, HCoV-NL63, HCoV-OC43 and HCoV-229E as stimulation. General study findings and limits: Sampling was limited to relatively few convalescent patients, with no early post-infection timepoints studied.

The Oncomine TCR Beta short-read assay sequenced DNA from cultured CD4+ T cells. The template was genomic DNA from cultured CD4+ T cells. TCRdb re-derived calls from the PCR reads in MiXCR, one entry per CDR3 protein. This table holds 8,000 to 9,500 distinct CDR3 sequences, over 40% found once. Treatment described: approximately nine-day PBMC culture with coronavirus spike peptide pools or control peptides (ViraFEST assay). The collection of CD4+ T cells from the unexposed donor took place before the COVID-19 pandemic (2011-2018). ViraFEST expanded antigen-specific T cells with peptide pools, then sequenced TCRs. The sequenced sample was CD4+ T cells from blood, cultured in vitro. This clonotype was obtained from a human donor in good health.

This chain's CDR3 is CAISDTGVFYGYTF. In nucleotides, the CDR3 is TGTGCCATCAGTGACACGGGGGTATTCTATGGCTACACCTTC. The gene calls are TRBV10-3 and TRBJ1-2; a possible D gene is TRBD1 (5 bases). The CDR3 has 14 residues. Trimming shortened V by 3 bases and J by 4 bases, and 12 bases separated the two germline ends. Germline V gene lookup returns CDR1 ENHRY and CDR2 SYGVKD.